This T cell receptor (beta chain) was sequenced in a study of somatic mutations in T cells in chronic GVHD (dated by TCRdb to 2018 to 2020). CDR1 and CDR2, per the germline V gene (reference sequence), are SGHKS and YYEKEE. The V end gives up 5 bases and the J end 5 bases, leaving 5 bases in the junction not matched to a gene. Taken from cysteine to phenylalanine, the CDR3 has 14 residues. Only the CDR3 DNA stays, 42 bases, in frame from base 1. For sorting, staining was done with anti-CD3, anti-CD4, anti-CD8 and a Vbeta20 antibody from the IOTest Beta Mark kit on a FACSAria III, reaching purity above 98%. Peripheral blood was collected in sodium heparin tubes and mononuclear cells were isolated by Ficoll-Paque PLUS density gradient centrifugation. Before TCRbeta deep sequencing, the CD4+ Vbeta20+, CD4+ Vbeta20-, and CD8+ T cell fractions were FACS-sorted. Notes on this clone: Its specific antigen is unknown. No base quality values were provided; no much bigger clone lies one nucleotide off.

Isolated genomic DNA was used for TCRbeta deep sequencing. The immunoSEQ assay, provided as a commercial service, was used for both TCRbeta CDR3 sequencing and the initial data processing. The paper's processing steps were these. Reads were demultiplexed, adapter and primer sequences were trimmed, similar clones were merged through frequency-ratio clustering, and V, D, J genes were annotated using IMGT. TCRdb provides this immuneACCESS table in a form limited to in-frame rearrangements. Some clones are lacking; in checked studies, under half of them reflect an unresolved V gene, and why the rest are absent is not known. V and J calls and clone size are given by that table; D and trimming were obtained from the DNA. The sample table records 13,000 or so clones; roughly 75% of these occur just once. The ten most abundant clones make up approximately 30% of the sample.

The receptor's source is a male patient aged 50 to 60 with chronic graft-versus-host disease. After a transplant, some T cells may have been passed on by the graft donor. The rearrangement combines TRBV5-5 with TRBJ2-7; 12 bases in between match TRBD1. Sequenced: Vbeta20-negative CD4+ T cells from blood. The label giving this sample's cell subset or site can be read as: CD4+ T cells sorted as TCR Vbeta20 negative by flow cytometry. The CDR3 sequence is CASSTGTGGDEQYF. The base sequence is TGTGCCAGCAGTACCGGGACAGGGGGCGACGAGCAGTACTTC.